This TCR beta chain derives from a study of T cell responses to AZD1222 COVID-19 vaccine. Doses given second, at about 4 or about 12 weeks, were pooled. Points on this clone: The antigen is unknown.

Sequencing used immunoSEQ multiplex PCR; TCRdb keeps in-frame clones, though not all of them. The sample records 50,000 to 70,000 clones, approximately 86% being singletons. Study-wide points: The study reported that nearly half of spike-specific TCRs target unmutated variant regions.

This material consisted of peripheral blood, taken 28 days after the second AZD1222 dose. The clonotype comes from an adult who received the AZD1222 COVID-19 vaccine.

This CDR3 reads CASSFPNTYEQYF. CDR3 coding DNA: TGTGCCAGCAGTTTTCCTAACACCTACGAGCAGTACTTC. This chain links TRBV28 with TRBJ2-7; D is ambiguous. The V gene lost 3 bases and the J gene lost 2 bases, with 8 bases spanning the gap. The CDR3 has 13 residues. CDR1 and CDR2 from the germline V gene are MDHEN and SYDVKM.